This TCR beta chain appears in the sequencing data of a study of OX40 agonist ivuxolimab in advanced cancers. Concerning the study at large: The costimulatory receptor OX40 (CD134) was targeted by ivuxolimab, a fully human IgG2 agonistic monoclonal antibody. Intravenous ivuxolimab was administered to patients every 2 weeks at six dose levels: 0.01, 0.1, 0.3, 1.5, 3 and 10 mg/kg. A male proportion of roughly 80% and a mean age of 60 years, ranging from roughly 23 to 80, were recorded for the dose-escalation cohort. Of the roughly 50 dose-escalation patients, hepatocellular carcinoma was present in about 20, melanoma in some 15, renal cell carcinoma in 9 and head and neck cancer in 9. Partial responses occurred in three dose-escalation patients: two with cutaneous melanoma and one with hepatocellular carcinoma. Prior anti-PD-1, anti-PD-L1 or anti-CTLA-4 therapy was permitted, and about two fifths of dose-escalation patients had received checkpoint inhibitors. The paper covers the monotherapy dose-escalation part of the phase I ivuxolimab trial, which included N of about 56 patients. The point of sequencing TCRbeta in the periphery was to test whether ivuxolimab changed TCR sequence diversity and drove clonal T-cell expansion. Findings and caveats that apply to the study as a whole: Low levels of normalized T-cell clonal expansion were also seen in some nonresponding patients. Clonal expansion of both CD4+ and CD8+ blood T cells was observed from baseline to week 6 at doses 0.1 to 3.0 mg/kg. On average, CD8+ T cells showed more expanded clones than CD4+ T cells after ivuxolimab. In the 0.1-3.0 mg/kg groups, partial responders had among the lowest normalized peripheral clonal expansion, particularly in CD8+ T cells. Which antigens the clonally expanded peripheral T cells were specific for was not determined.

From a lookup of the germline V gene (reference sequence), CDR1 and CDR2 are MNHEY and SMNVEV. The CDR3 has 14 amino acids, counting the end cysteine and phenylalanine. The read is trimmed to its CDR3 DNA, 42 bases read in frame from base 1. The V and J ends are trimmed by 4 bases and 4 bases, leaving 13 bases between them. This clone was recorded a few times. Its antigen is currently not known. No base-level quality is on record; no much larger clone is a single base apart. Genomic DNA was isolated from the sorted cells so that the TCRbeta CDR3 region could be sequenced. The immunoSEQ Assay was used to sequence the TCRbeta CDR3 regions. The immuneACCESS repertoire file appears here via TCRdb, limited to in-frame rearrangements. These files lack a portion of the clones; in checked studies, under half of the deficit traces to unresolved V genes, and the cause of the others is not known. This sample gives 50,000 to 75,000 clones in total; 70% to 90% of them show up just once. The ten largest clones add up to approximately 0.33% of the sample.

The trial excluded patients who had a history of autoimmune disease or who were on systemic immunosuppression. Peripheral blood for TCR sequencing was drawn from every dose cohort at baseline, at cycle 4 day 1 and at cycle 7 day 1. The samples were taken from a phase I, first-in-human, multicenter, open-label dose-escalation trial of ivuxolimab. Adults with locally advanced or metastatic head and neck squamous cell, hepatocellular, melanoma or renal cell carcinoma were enrolled in the trial. CD4+ and CD8+ T cells were sorted separately from peripheral blood before TCR sequencing. The chain is encoded by TRBV27 joined to TRBJ1-1, with no confident D gene call. The material sequenced was CD4+ or CD8+ T cells sorted from blood, taken in a trial of the OX40 agonist ivuxolimab. The sequence was obtained from an adult with an advanced solid tumor such as melanoma, head and neck, liver or kidney cancer. The CDR3 protein sequence reads: CASSSPGRGTEAFF. The nucleotide sequence is given as TGTGCCAGCAGTTCTCCAGGACGGGGCACTGAAGCTTTCTTT.